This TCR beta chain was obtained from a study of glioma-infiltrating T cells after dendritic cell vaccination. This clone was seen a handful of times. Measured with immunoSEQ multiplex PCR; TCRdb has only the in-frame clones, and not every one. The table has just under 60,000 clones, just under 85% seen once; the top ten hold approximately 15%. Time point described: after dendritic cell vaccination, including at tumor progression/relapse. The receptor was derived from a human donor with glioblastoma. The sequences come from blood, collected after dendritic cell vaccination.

The CDR3 nucleotides read TGTGCCAGCAGAGGGGGAGACTATGGCTACACCTTC. It translates to CASRGGDYGYTF. The V call is TRBV7-2, the J call TRBJ1-2, with a weak D call TRBD1 (6 bases). Trimming removed 6 bases at V and 3 bases at J, with 8 bases between. Looked up from germline, CDR1 is SGHTA and CDR2 is FQGNSA. The CDR3 covers 12 residues.